The source of this T cell receptor beta chain is a study of blood T cell repertoires in COVID-19. Study information: The study drew acute and convalescent COVID-19 samples from the United States, Italy and Spain.

TCRdb's table, derived via immunoSEQ multiplex PCR, lists solely in-frame clones and lacks some. The repertoire consists of a few hundred thousand clones, with roughly 88% occurring once and the leading ten covering approximately 7%. CDR1 SGHDT and CDR2 YYEEEE come from the germline V gene. V lost 1 base and J 3 bases, leaving 13 bases between the germline ends. The CDR3 is made up of 15 amino acids. Sequenced material: peripheral blood. This clonotype was sampled from a woman in her twenties or thirties who had recovered from COVID-19. The V gene is TRBV5-6, the J gene TRBJ1-1; tentative D call: TRBD1 (6 bases). CDR3 sequence: CASSLSGQGYTEAFF. The CDR3 DNA is TGTGCCAGCAGCTTGTCGGGTCAGGGGTACACTGAAGCTTTCTTT.